This T cell receptor (beta chain) was profiled in a study of OX40 agonist ivuxolimab in advanced cancers. Study-level background: Every 2 weeks, patients received ivuxolimab intravenously, dosed at 0.01 to 10 mg/kg. Males comprised about 84% of the group, whose mean age was approximately 60 years (range 23 to 79).

In the case of this clone: Its antigen is currently unknown.

The CDR3 runs 15 residues. The germline V gene has CDR1 SGHTA and CDR2 FQGNSA. V was shortened by 2 bases and J by 2 bases, with 13 bases between the two germline ends. Some clones are missing from TCRdb's copy, which holds only in-frame ones; the method was immunoSEQ multiplex PCR. The sample yields tens of thousands of clones, about 90% seen once. Study results and limitations: More expanded clones were seen, on average, in CD8+ T cells than in CD4+.

The clonotype originates from an adult with an advanced solid tumor such as melanoma, head and neck, liver or kidney cancer. The material sequenced was CD4+ or CD8+ T cells sorted from blood, taken in a trial of the OX40 agonist ivuxolimab. The chain couples TRBV7-2 to TRBJ2-7; D may be TRBD1 or TRBD2 (5 bases each). CDR3 sequence: CASSLFFRGTYEQYF. CDR3 coding DNA: TGTGCCAGCAGCTTATTTTTCCGGGGCACCTACGAGCAGTACTTC.